This T cell receptor (beta chain) stems from a study of response to subunit inactivated influenza vaccine. Study findings and constraints: The authors put forward the suggestion that each seasonal influenza vaccination may bring in only a limited number of new T cells.

Regarding this clonotype: Its antigen is not known.

TCRdb analysed the RT-PCR reads with MiXCR anew, one entry per CDR3 protein. The sample records a few hundred thousand distinct CDR3 sequences, around 15% being singletons. The CDR3 is 15 amino acids. The J segment lost 6 bases and the V segment lost 6 bases, leaving 7 bases of the junction unmatched. Looked up from germline, CDR1 is DFQATT and CDR2 is SNEGSKA (reference sequence). This TCR derives from a man between 50 and 59 years old who received an inactivated influenza vaccine. This specimen was PBMCs from blood, taken roughly 12 days after vaccination. The chain links TRBV20-1 to TRBJ2-1, with TRBD2 matching over 14 bases. The CDR3 region has the DNA TGCAGTGCAAGTCCGACTAGCGGGAGGGGCAATGAGCAGTTCTTC. This translates into CSASPTSGRGNEQFF.